This TCR beta chain was obtained from a study of OX40 agonist ivuxolimab in advanced cancers. Looking at the study overall: Of the participants, 40% had some prior anti-PD-1, anti-PD-L1 or anti-CTLA-4 therapy, which was allowed.

Study-level points and caveats: At doses 0.1 to 3.0 mg/kg, CD4+ and CD8+ clones expanded.

Generated by immunoSEQ multiplex PCR, the TCRdb table keeps only in-frame clones and is missing some. The sample contains approximately 82,000 clones, about 90% of which appear only once. Trimming at V came to 5 bases and at J to 5 bases, leaving 18 bases not matched to a gene. CDR3 length: 18 residues. CDR1 SGHVS and CDR2 FQNEAQ come from the germline V gene. As regards this clone: Its antigen is as yet unknown.

Sequenced here: CD4+ or CD8+ T cells sorted from blood, sampled in a trial of the OX40 agonist ivuxolimab. The sequence was obtained from an adult with an advanced solid tumor such as melanoma, head and neck, liver or kidney cancer. The V gene is TRBV7-8, the J gene TRBJ2-3; 8 bases are a match to TRBD2. The CDR3 sequence is CASSPTKERRGGRDTQYF. The CDR3 DNA reads TGTGCCAGCAGCCCAACAAAGGAGCGCCGGGGGGGCAGAGATACGCAGTATTTT.